This passage covers 29 T cell receptor beta chains from one sample sequenced in a study of T cells in Graves' hyperthyroidism and ophthalmopathy. Amplified TCR beta CDR3 regions derived from RNA transcripts. The HTBI set primed first-round TCR CDR3 RT-PCR. Each CDR3 protein is one row after TCRdb ran MiXCR on the multiplex PCR reads. The sample lists around 600,000 distinct CDR3 sequences, roughly 15% occurring once. The sequenced material came from blood. All receptors come from a woman in her forties or fifties with Graves' ophthalmopathy.

This clonotype has more than one count but fewer than ten. V and J are TRBV29-1 and TRBJ1-3, with D perhaps matching TRBD1 (5 bases). Germline CDR1 is SQVTM and CDR2 is ANQGSEA. V was shortened by 0 bases and J by 7 bases, with 10 bases between the two germline ends. CDR3 length: 13 amino acids. The CDR3 is CSVEDGGRNTIYF. In nucleotides, the CDR3 is TGCAGCGTTGAAGATGGGGGGAGGAACACCATATATTTT.

The table lists this clonotype with many counts. The gene calls are TRBV18 and TRBJ2-7; the D gene is possibly TRBD2 (5 bases). This CDR3 has 14 residues. The V and J ends lost 3 bases and 4 bases respectively, with 13 bases between them. The germline CDR1 and CDR2 sequences are KGHSH and LQKENI. CDR3 DNA sequence: TGTGCCAGCTCACCCCAACGGGGAGAGTACGAGCAGTACTTC. Translation: CASSPQRGEYEQYF. The entire variable domain, with the rest obtained from reference TRBV18 and TRBJ2-7, is as follows: NAGVMQNPRHLVRRRGQEARLRCSPMKGHSHVYWYRQLPEEGLKFMVYLQKENIIDESGMPKERFSAEFPKEGPSILRIQQVVRGDSAAYFCASSPQRGEYEQYFGPGTRLTVT.

This sequence joins TRBV12-3 or TRBV12-4 and TRBJ2-3, with 8 nucleotides matching TRBD1. After removal of 2 bases from V and 5 bases from J, the junction contained 3 bases not matched to a gene. This CDR3 has 14 residues. The CDR3 DNA follows: TGTGCCAGCAGTTTAACGACAGGGGTAGATACGCAGTATTTT. This gives the protein CASSLTTGVDTQYF.

The chain recombines TRBV6-1 with TRBJ2-1; 7 bases fit TRBD2. J lost 4 bases, V lost 5 bases, and 14 bases had no gene match. This CDR3 comprises 17 residues. The germline V gene encodes CDR1 MNHNS and CDR2 SASEGT. The DNA for the CDR3 is TGTGCCAGCAGTTTCCCTCCCGGGACTAATCAGTACAATGAGCAGTTCTTC. Protein product: CASSFPPGTNQYNEQFF.

The sample holds many counts of this clonotype. CDR3 nucleotides: TGTGCCAGCAGTTTAATGGGACGCGGGTTTAGGGGTTCCTACGAGCAGTACTTC. Its translation is CASSLMGRGFRGSYEQYF. The gene calls are TRBV27 and TRBJ2-7; either TRBD1 or TRBD2 may supply D (5 bases each). CDR3 size: 18 residues. Germline CDR1 is MNHEY and CDR2 is SMNVEV (reference sequence). Trimming took 2 bases from V and 1 from J, leaving 21 bases between them.

In its sample, this clonotype was seen a few times. V gene TRBV4-1 combines with J gene TRBJ1-2; D is unresolved. Trimming pared 3 bases from V and 0 bases from J, leaving 14 bases between. CDR3 size: 16 residues. CDR1 is MGHRA and CDR2 is YSYEKL in the germline V gene. CDR3 sequence reads: CASSHGAGRANYGYTF. The CDR3 DNA follows: TGCGCCAGCAGCCACGGAGCAGGCCGAGCTAACTATGGCTACACCTTC.

This clonotype was counted many times. The chain joins TRBV11-3 to TRBJ2-3, with D possibly TRBD1 on 5 matching bases. There are 16 residues in the CDR3. Germline V lookup: CDR1 SGHNT, CDR2 YENEEA. V lost 5 bases and J lost 2, with 17 bases in between. Here the CDR3 DNA reads TGTGCCAGCAGCCAATACACACAGGTACCCACAGATACGCAGTATTTT. It codes for CASSQYTQVPTDTQYF.

V gene TRBV19 combines with J gene TRBJ1-5; no clear D. The CDR3 consists of 15 residues. V lost 10 bases and J lost 2, with 18 bases in between. Germline-derived CDR1 and CDR2 are LNHDA and SQIVND (reference sequence). The CDR3 DNA follows: TGTGCCACCGAACATATGGGGATGGGCAATCAGCCCCAGCATTTT. Its protein product is CATEHMGMGNQPQHF.

This clonotype was found a few times. This sequence joins TRBV7-9 and TRBJ1-4; unclear D gene. The CDR3 contains 10 residues. The ends were cut back, 5 bases at V and 12 bases at J, with 7 bases in the middle. CDR1 is SEHNR and CDR2 is FQNEAQ in the germline V gene (reference sequence). This CDR3 is CASSPKQLFF. Written as DNA, the CDR3 is TGTGCCAGCAGCCCCAAACAACTGTTTTTT. Combining the CDR3 with reference TRBV7-9 and TRBJ1-4 gives the whole variable domain DTGVSQNPRHKITKRGQNVTFRCDPISEHNRLYWYRQTLGQGPEFLTYFQNEAQLEKSRLLSDRFSAERPKGSFSTLEIQRTEQGDSAMYLCASSPKQLFFGSGTQLSVL.

In this sample, this clonotype turned up a few times. J is TRBJ2-3 and V is TRBV5-1, with TRBD2 identical over 8 bases. Germline V gene lookup returns CDR1 SGHRS and CDR2 YFSETQ. J lost 4 bases, V lost 4 bases, and 8 bases had no gene match. The CDR3 is 15 residues long. The CDR3 DNA reads as TGCGCCAGCAGCACATGGACTAGCTCCCCAGATACGCAGTATTTT. As protein: CASSTWTSSPDTQYF.

The chain couples TRBV30 to TRBJ1-2; weak D call: TRBD1 (5 bases). The ends were cut back, 7 bases at V and 0 bases at J, with 12 bases in the middle. The CDR3 contains 13 residues. The V gene's germline CDR1 is GTSNPN and CDR2 SVGIG (reference sequence). The CDR3 protein is CALPGPTNYGYTF. DNA of the CDR3: TGTGCCTTGCCGGGACCGACTAACTATGGCTACACCTTC.

This clonotype was counted a few times. One end of the junction does not line up with germline, which may come from a read error. V gene TRBV20-1 combines with J gene TRBJ2-7; no reliable D call. CDR1 is DFQATT, CDR2 SNEGSKA, per germline (reference sequence). The CDR3 is 16 residues long. The chain's CDR3 is CSAGDSDIRVGYEQYF. The CDR3 DNA follows: TGCAGTGCTGGAGATTCCGATATTAGAGTCGGTTACGAGCAGTACTTC.

Notes on this clonotype: It may be a read error: a sequence one base away is much more abundant. J is TRBJ2-3 and V is TRBV7-2; TRBD2 matches 10 bases. CDR3 length equals 14 residues. Germline V gene data show CDR1 as SGHTA and CDR2 as FQGNSA. CDR3 protein: CAGSSLAGGDTQYF. In DNA, the CDR3 is TGTGCCGGCAGCTCTTTAGCGGGGGGAGATACGCAGTATTTT.

This clonotype was counted many times. This chain links TRBV20-1 with TRBJ2-4; D may be TRBD1 (6 bases). This CDR3 is built from 16 residues. CDR1 DFQATT and CDR2 SNEGSKA come from the germline V gene (reference sequence). Trimming removed 1 base from V and 2 bases from J, with 15 bases in between. The CDR3 bases are TGCAGTGCTAGAGCCAGAGGACAGTGGACCAAAAACATTCAGTACTTC. This translates into CSARARGQWTKNIQYF.

By frequency in the sample, this clonotype is medium-sized. The V gene is TRBV30, the J gene TRBJ2-1; weak D call: TRBD2 (7 bases). The CDR3 loop spans 14 amino acids. Germline V gives CDR1 GTSNPN, CDR2 SVGIG (reference sequence). Trimming stripped 3 bases from V and 6 bases from J, with 15 bases between. CDR3 region: CAWRGAGDVNEQFF. The CDR3 region has the DNA TGTGCCTGGAGGGGGGCGGGAGATGTCAATGAGCAGTTCTTC.

This clonotype was counted ten times or more. The J gene is TRBJ2-7, the V gene TRBV7-2; 8 bases match TRBD2. V lost 0 bases, J lost 4 bases, and 5 bases stayed unmatched. Germline lookup yields CDR1 SGHTA and CDR2 FQGNSA. This CDR3 has 15 residues. CDR3 sequence (DNA): TGTGCCAGCAGCTTAGCAGGACTAGCAGTATACGAGCAGTACTTC. Residues: CASSLAGLAVYEQYF. The full variable domain, completed using reference TRBV7-2 and TRBJ2-7, is GAGVSQSPSNKVTEKGKDVELRCDPISGHTALYWYRQSLGQGLEFLIYFQGNSAPDKSGLPSDRFSAERTGGSVSTLTIQRTQQEDSAVYLCASSLAGLAVYEQYFGPGTRLTVT.

This clonotype came up a few times. CDR3 amino acids: CSVDWGTNTEAFF. In DNA, the CDR3 is TGCAGCGTTGATTGGGGTACGAACACTGAAGCTTTCTTT. The chain employs TRBV29-1 and TRBJ1-1; unclear D gene. V lost 3 bases, J lost 1 base, and 9 bases lay in between. Germline CDR1 and CDR2: SQVTM and ANQGSEA. The CDR3 sequence is 13 residues long.

In its sample, this clonotype was seen many times. The chain combines TRBV11-2 with TRBJ1-5, with 7 nucleotides matching TRBD1. Germline loops: CDR1 SGHAT, CDR2 FQNNGV. J was trimmed by 3 bases and V by 5 bases; bases with no gene match: 7. The CDR3 runs 15 residues. CDR3 residues: CASSNRQGPNQPQHF. The CDR3 DNA sequence: TGTGCCAGCAGCAACCGACAGGGCCCCAATCAGCCCCAGCATTTT.

This clonotype came up many times. This rearrangement joins TRBV20-1 to TRBJ2-3, with a possible D match to TRBD2 (6 bases). Germline V gene lookup returns CDR1 DFQATT and CDR2 SNEGSKA (reference sequence). V shed 6 bases and J shed 2 bases, with 12 bases lying between them. This CDR3 is built from 13 residues. The CDR3 coding sequence is TGCAGTGCCTTGAGCGGGTCCACAGATACGCAGTATTTT. Amino acids: CSALSGSTDTQYF.

This clonotype was found many times. The chain links TRBV28 to TRBJ1-5; TRBD1 aligns across 10 bases. The CDR3 loop spans 14 amino acids. Germline values: CDR1 MDHEN, CDR2 SYDVKM. V lost 5 bases to trimming and J lost 6 bases; unmatched junction nucleotides: 4. Written as DNA, the CDR3 is TGTGCCAGCAGTCAGACAGGGGGCGGTCAGCCCCAGCATTTT. Its protein product is CASSQTGGGQPQHF. Based on the CDR3 plus reference TRBV28 and TRBJ1-5, the full variable domain is DVKVTQSSRYLVKRTGEKVFLECVQDMDHENMFWYRQDPGLGLRLIYFSYDVKMKEKGDIPEGYSVSREKKERFSLILESASTNQTSMYLCASSQTGGGQPQHFGDGTRLSIL.

With regard to this clonotype: A read error may explain this, as a much larger clone is one base away. The V gene is TRBV19, the J gene TRBJ2-2; the D gene is possibly TRBD1 (6 bases). CDR1 LNHDA and CDR2 SQIVND come from the germline V gene (reference sequence). CDR3 length: 16 residues. V gave up 4 bases and J gave up 4 bases, with 16 bases separating them. The CDR3 protein is CASSTPAGVSTGELFF. DNA of the CDR3: TGTGCCAGTAGTACCCCGGCAGGGGTAAGCACCGGGGAGCTGTTTTTT.

This clonotype has just one count. A read error may produce the germline difference seen at one junction end. The rearrangement links TRBV7-9 to TRBJ2-1, with 14 bases aligning to TRBD2. The CDR3 length is 15 residues. The V gene's germline CDR1 is SEHNR and CDR2 FQNEAQ (reference sequence). The chain's CDR3 is CASSSGLAGDNGQFF. The CDR3 region has the DNA TGTGCCAGCAGCTCGGGACTAGCGGGAGACAATGGGCAGTTCTTC.

This clonotype was counted many times. The J gene is TRBJ2-7, the V gene TRBV5-1; 7 nucleotides line up with TRBD1. This CDR3 is built from 14 residues. Germline trimming cut 0 bases from V and 5 bases from J; bases unmatched to any gene: 5. CDR1 SGHRS and CDR2 YFSETQ come from the germline V gene. CDR3 in amino acids: CASSLAGGVDEQYF. CDR3 nucleotide sequence: TGCGCCAGCAGCTTGGCAGGGGGAGTGGACGAGCAGTACTTC.

The chain employs TRBV15 and TRBJ1-2; D uncertain. The CDR3 totals 18 residues. V lost 1 base and J lost 8, with 26 bases in between. Germline V gene data show CDR1 as LNHNV and CDR2 as YYDKDF (reference sequence). The CDR3 is CATSRANTGRGSFGGYTF. The CDR3 DNA follows: TGTGCCACCAGCAGAGCGAACACCGGGCGGGGATCTTTCGGCGGCTACACCTTC.

This clonotype has at least ten counts. CDR3 bases: TGTGCCAGCAGCTTAGGAGCGCCAGGGAACGAGCAGTACTTC. Its translation is CASSLGAPGNEQYF. The V call is TRBV7-2, the J call TRBJ2-7, with D possibly matching TRBD1 (5 bases). The CDR3 contains 14 residues. The germline V gene encodes CDR1 SGHTA and CDR2 FQGNSA. Trimming took 1 base from V and 5 from J, leaving 12 bases between them.

This sequence joins TRBV20-1 and TRBJ2-1; D gene uncertain. From germline, CDR1 is DFQATT and CDR2 SNEGSKA (reference sequence). Between the trimmed V and J ends, which lost 3 bases and 7 bases, there was a span of 10 bases. The length of the CDR3 is 12 residues. The CDR3, as DNA: TGCAGTGCTAGGATCCGAAAAAATGAGCAGTTCTTC. Translated, it gives CSARIRKNEQFF.

This clonotype was found many times. One end of the junction is discordant with germline, which a read error may explain. In DNA, the CDR3 is TGTGCCAGCAGCCAGACTAGCGGGAGCACAGATACGCAGTATTTT. Translating it yields CASSQTSGSTDTQYF. This sequence joins TRBV4-3 and TRBJ2-3, with 10 bases fitting TRBD2. This CDR3 is 15 amino acids long. Germline loops: CDR1 LGHNA, CDR2 YSLEER.

This clonotype came up many times. This rearrangement joins TRBV28 to TRBJ1-2; D gene unclear. Germline V gives CDR1 MDHEN, CDR2 SYDVKM. This CDR3 is built from 13 residues. Trimming took off 8 bases at V and 4 bases at J, with 14 bases between the two ends. CDR3 nucleotides: TGTGCCAGCCGACCCTTATTCGCCTATGGCTACACCTTC. Protein: CASRPLFAYGYTF.

This clonotype was observed a handful of times. No conserved phenylalanine or tryptophan ends this CDR3, so it is likely a read error. This chain uses TRBV7-9 with TRBJ2-5; D is ambiguous. There are 11 residues in the CDR3. Trimming stripped 4 bases from V and 1 base from J, with 1 base between. Germline V gene lookup returns CDR1 SEHNR and CDR2 FQNEAQ (reference sequence). CDR3: CASSSQETQYS. Here the CDR3 DNA reads TGTGCCAGCAGCTCCCAAGAGACCCAGTACTCC.